This T cell receptor beta chain was profiled in a study of T cell repertoires in cytomegalovirus infection (dated by TCRdb to between 2018 and 2020). Looking at the study overall: The HLA type of each donor mattered for the analysis, because public TCR beta signatures pointed to carriage of CMV infection along with the matching HLA type.

Findings and caveats that apply to the study as a whole: The ex vivo response was dominated by HLA-C-restricted CMV-specific TCR beta clonotypes, which also provided the single most frequent clonotype in two of eight donors. Cumulative frequency of public TCR beta family members discriminated carriers of CMV infection plus the relevant HLA type in this cohort and an independent approximately 350-donor cohort.

On this clonotype itself: Its antigen is unknown. Base qualities were left out, and no much larger clone turns up one base away.

Sequencing used an Illumina HiSeq 1500. Through fastp at Q25 and MiXCR, TCRdb rebuilt clones from the public reads, retaining in-frame beta chains. CDR3 protein sequences are deduplicated, and each keeps its most common genes and DNA. The sample data list more than 150,000 distinct CDR3 sequences, and around 20% of these were observed just once. The ten most abundant clones make up just under 3% of the sample. V drops 5 bases and J drops 2 bases, leaving 20 bases in between. The CDR3 numbers 17 residues from cysteine through phenylalanine. This entry keeps only the CDR3 DNA: 51 bases, framed from base 1. The germline V gene (reference sequence) gives CDR1 as LNHDA and CDR2 as SQIVND.

The chain uses TRBV19 and TRBJ2-3, and TRBD2 may be the D gene, going by 5 matching bases. This receptor was identified in a human donor in good health (CMV status not recorded). Some clones in this sample may be carry-over from other donors' samples. Sequencing was performed on PBMCs. The DNA sequence follows: TGTGCCAGTAGTGCCGATGAGGGCCCTCTTTTCACAGATACGCAGTATTTT. Protein translation: CASSADEGPLFTDTQYF.